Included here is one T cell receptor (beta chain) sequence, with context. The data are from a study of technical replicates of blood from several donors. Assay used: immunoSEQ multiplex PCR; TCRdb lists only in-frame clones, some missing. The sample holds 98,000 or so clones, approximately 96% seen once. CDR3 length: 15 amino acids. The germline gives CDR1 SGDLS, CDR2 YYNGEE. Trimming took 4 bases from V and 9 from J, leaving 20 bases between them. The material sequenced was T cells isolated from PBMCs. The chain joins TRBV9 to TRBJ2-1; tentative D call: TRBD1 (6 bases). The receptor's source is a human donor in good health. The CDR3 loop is CASSPAGSQGSEQFF. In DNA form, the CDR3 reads TGTGCCAGCAGCCCCGCGGGTTCTCAGGGGAGTGAGCAGTTCTTC.